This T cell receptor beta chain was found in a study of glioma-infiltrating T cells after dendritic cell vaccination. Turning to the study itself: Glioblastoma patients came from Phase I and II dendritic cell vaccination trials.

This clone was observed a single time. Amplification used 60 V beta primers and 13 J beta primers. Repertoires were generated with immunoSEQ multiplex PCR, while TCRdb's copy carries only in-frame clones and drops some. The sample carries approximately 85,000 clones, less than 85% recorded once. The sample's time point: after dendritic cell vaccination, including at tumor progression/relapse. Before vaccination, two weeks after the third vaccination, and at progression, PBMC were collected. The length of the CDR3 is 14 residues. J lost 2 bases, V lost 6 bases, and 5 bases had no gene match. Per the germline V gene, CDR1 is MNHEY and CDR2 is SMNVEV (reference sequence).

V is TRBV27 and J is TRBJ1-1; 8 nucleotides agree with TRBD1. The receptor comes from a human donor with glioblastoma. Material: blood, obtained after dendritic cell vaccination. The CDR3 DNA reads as TGTGCCAGCAGCCAGGACAGGGCAAACACTGAAGCTTTCTTT. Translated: CASSQDRANTEAFF.